These 30 T cell receptor beta chains were sequenced from one sample in a study of shared clonotypes between healthy human individuals. This table comes from immunoSEQ multiplex PCR, and its TCRdb copy is limited to in-frame clones, with some not included. The sample includes around 560,000 clones, roughly 96% of them seen just once. The naive CD8 fraction comprised CD45RO-negative cells positively selected for CCR7 and excluded terminally differentiated effector memory CD45RA+ cells. Material for sequencing was naive CD8+ T cells sorted from blood. The origin of the receptors is a woman aged 25 to 39 in good health.

The V and J genes are TRBV2 and TRBJ2-7; the D gene is possibly TRBD2 (5 bases). V was cut by 6 bases and J by 0 bases, with 6 bases left in between. CDR1 is SNHLY, CDR2 FYNNEI, per germline. The length of the CDR3 is 12 residues. The CDR3 DNA follows: TGTGCCAGCAGAGACTACTCCTACGAGCAGTACTTC. Its translation: CASRDYSYEQYF.

The chain uses TRBV5-6 and TRBJ2-4, with D unresolved. Trimming pared 0 bases from V and 6 bases from J, leaving 7 bases between. This CDR3 comprises 13 residues. Germline V lookup: CDR1 SGHDT, CDR2 YYEEEE. As DNA, the CDR3 is TGTGCCAGCAGCTTGGGGACGACAAACATTCAGTACTTC. Translating it yields CASSLGTTNIQYF.

CDR3 region: CASSWTSPPYNEQFF. The CDR3 DNA reads TGTGCCAGCAGTTGGACTAGCCCACCCTACAATGAGCAGTTCTTC. The genes are TRBV28 and TRBJ2-1; 8 nucleotides align to TRBD2. The CDR3 runs 15 residues. Looked up from germline, CDR1 is MDHEN and CDR2 is SYDVKM. V shed 4 bases and J 2 bases; nucleotides not matched to a gene: 4.

The chain recombines TRBV6-5 with TRBJ1-2, with D possibly matching TRBD1 (5 bases). Germline lookup yields CDR1 MNHEY and CDR2 SVGAGI. The CDR3 totals 11 residues. The V end lost 7 bases, the J end lost 7 bases, and 10 bases lay between the germline ends. The CDR3 bases are TGTGCCAGCAAGACACAGGTTGGCTACACCTTC. This sequence encodes CASKTQVGYTF.

The rearrangement uses TRBV6-5 and TRBJ1-1, with D perhaps TRBD1 (6 bases). The germline gives CDR1 MNHEY, CDR2 SVGAGI. V was clipped by 2 bases and J by 5 bases, with 12 bases between them. There are 14 residues in the CDR3. CDR3 nucleotide sequence: TGTGCCAGCAGTTACAAGGGGGTCGAGACTGAAGCTTTCTTT. Its translation: CASSYKGVETEAFF.

The V gene is TRBV27, the J gene TRBJ1-5; TRBD1 might be the D (5 bases). The length of the CDR3 is 16 residues. Looked up from germline, CDR1 is MNHEY and CDR2 is SMNVEV (reference sequence). Trimming left V 3 bases short and J 0 bases short, with 12 bases between. In DNA, the CDR3 is TGTGCCAGCAGTTTTGGGCAGGGCTATAGCAATCAGCCCCAGCATTTT. Its translation is CASSFGQGYSNQPQHF.

The chain joins TRBV7-8 to TRBJ2-7; 9 bases match TRBD1. The CDR3 totals 16 residues. Trimming at V came to 3 bases and at J to 4 bases, leaving 10 bases not matched to a gene. Looked up from germline, CDR1 is SGHVS and CDR2 is FQNEAQ. The CDR3 here is CASSLGGTGKNYEQYF. CDR3 nucleotide sequence: TGTGCCAGCAGCTTGGGGGGGACAGGGAAAAATTACGAGCAGTACTTC.

This clone showed up just once. The J gene is TRBJ1-1, the V gene TRBV10-3; D unresolved. This CDR3 has 15 amino acids. Per the germline V gene, CDR1 is ENHRY and CDR2 is SYGVKD. Deletions cut 4 bases from V and 0 bases from J, with 12 bases between. The CDR3 DNA reads TGTGCCATCAGTGGTTTTAGATTAATGAACACTGAAGCTTTCTTT. The encoded protein is CAISGFRLMNTEAFF.

About this clone: Other DNA sequences in the same sample also yield this CDR3. This chain joins TRBV6-5 and TRBJ2-1, with D perhaps TRBD1 or TRBD2 (5 bases each). This CDR3 region has 13 residues. Germline CDR1 and CDR2: MNHEY and SVGAGI. The V gene lost 0 bases and the J gene lost 7 bases, with 7 bases spanning the gap. CDR3 DNA: TGTGCCAGCAGTTACTCCTGGGGGAATGAGCAGTTCTTC. Translation: CASSYSWGNEQFF.

As to this clone: The same CDR3 is also encoded by other DNA sequences in this sample. The rearrangement joins TRBV5-4 to TRBJ2-7; D may be TRBD1 (6 bases). This CDR3 contains 14 residues. V gave up 4 bases and J gave up 0 bases, with 11 bases separating them. CDR1 SGHNT and CDR2 YYREEE come from the germline V gene (reference sequence). The CDR3 coding sequence is TGTGCCAGCAGCCCAAAGGACAGCTCCTACGAGCAGTACTTC. Residues: CASSPKDSSYEQYF.

The chain has TRBV7-9 and TRBJ2-7; D uncertain. The V end lost 5 bases, the J end lost 6 bases, and 11 bases lay between the germline ends. Germline V lookup: CDR1 SEHNR, CDR2 FQNEAQ (reference sequence). CDR3 length equals 12 residues. This CDR3 is CASSQPIGEQYF. The CDR3 coding sequence is TGTGCCAGCAGCCAACCCATTGGCGAGCAGTACTTC.

The J gene is TRBJ1-5, the V gene TRBV27; D may be TRBD1 (5 bases). The CDR3 is 15 amino acids. The ends were cut back, 6 bases at V and 4 bases at J, with 16 bases in the middle. Germline V gives CDR1 MNHEY, CDR2 SMNVEV (reference sequence). CDR3 nucleotide sequence: TGTGCCAGCAGCCCCGGGTTTGGGGGAAATCAGCCCCAGCATTTT. Translated, it gives CASSPGFGGNQPQHF.

This clone showed up just once. The chain uses TRBV15 and TRBJ2-5, with D maybe TRBD1 (6 bases). Trimming left V 1 base short and J 9 bases short, with 9 bases between. CDR3 size: 12 residues. Germline-derived CDR1 and CDR2 are LNHNV and YYDKDF (reference sequence). The CDR3 loop reads CATSRGRTAQYF. CDR3 bases: TGTGCCACCAGCAGAGGAAGGACAGCCCAGTACTTC.

The chain joins TRBV7-9 to TRBJ1-5; the D gene is possibly TRBD1 (6 bases). Germline assignment: CDR1 SEHNR and CDR2 FQNEAQ (reference sequence). Between the trimmed V and J ends, which lost 1 base and 3 bases, there was a span of 16 bases. The CDR3 consists of 17 residues. CDR3 DNA sequence: TGTGCCAGCAGCTTAGAGGAGTTAGGACAGTACAATCAGCCCCAGCATTTT. It codes for CASSLEELGQYNQPQHF.

This clone was detected once. V is TRBV11-3 and J is TRBJ2-7, with 8 bases identical to TRBD1. Germline-derived CDR1 and CDR2 are SGHNT and YENEEA. The ends lost 2 bases at V and 3 bases at J; junction bases unmatched: 3. The CDR3 is made up of 14 amino acids. In nucleotides, the CDR3 is TGTGCCAGCAGCTTAACTGACAGGGGCTACGAGCAGTACTTC. It yields the protein CASSLTDRGYEQYF.

The chain is built from TRBV6-1 and TRBJ2-7; D gene ambiguous. CDR1 is MNHNS, CDR2 SASEGT, per germline. V dropped 4 bases and J dropped 3 bases, with 4 bases sitting between them. There are 11 residues in the CDR3. CDR3 in DNA: TGTGCCAGCAGTGCCATCTACGAGCAGTACTTC. Its protein is CASSAIYEQYF.

This rearrangement joins TRBV10-3 to TRBJ2-5; possibly TRBD1 for D (5 bases). The J call is uncertain, as TRBJ2-7 better fits the DNA end. CDR3 size: 13 residues. CDR1 and CDR2 from the germline V gene are ENHRY and SYGVKD. Here the CDR3 reads CAIQEPTVDEQYF. CDR3 DNA sequence: TGTGCCATTCAAGAGCCGACAGTTGACGAGCAGTACTTC.

The chain recombines TRBV25-1 with TRBJ1-1; 8 nucleotides align to TRBD1. The CDR3 is 13 amino acids. In germline, CDR1 is MGHDK, CDR2 SYGVNS. Trimming took 6 bases from V and 1 from J; bases not matched to a gene: 1. CDR3: CASRGQGNTEAFF. In nucleotides, the CDR3 is TGTGCCAGCAGAGGACAGGGGAACACTGAAGCTTTCTTT.

The V gene is TRBV5-6, the J gene TRBJ2-7, with D unresolved. Germline lookup yields CDR1 SGHDT and CDR2 YYEEEE. V was trimmed by 4 bases and J by 2 bases, leaving 4 bases between them. The CDR3 consists of 11 residues. As DNA, the CDR3 is TGTGCCAGCAGCGATACCTACGAGCAGTACTTC. Its protein product is CASSDTYEQYF.

The CDR3 protein is CASSEGGRAAYEQYF. The DNA for the CDR3 is TGTGCCAGCAGTGAAGGCGGGAGGGCCGCCTACGAGCAGTACTTC. The J gene is TRBJ2-7, the V gene TRBV6-1, with 9 nucleotides matching TRBD2. V trimming: 1 base; J trimming: 2 bases; junction bases outside the gene matches: 3. Germline CDR1 MNHNS, CDR2 SASEGT. The CDR3 has 15 residues.

V usage is TRBV9 and J usage is TRBJ1-2; 7 positions match TRBD1. CDR1 SGDLS and CDR2 YYNGEE come from the germline V gene. CDR3 length: 15 amino acids. Trimming removed 3 bases from V and 0 bases from J; junction bases left unmatched: 5. In DNA form, the CDR3 reads TGTGCCAGCAGCGAAGGGACAGATCCTAACTATGGCTACACCTTC. This encodes CASSEGTDPNYGYTF.

The J gene is TRBJ2-7, the V gene TRBV5-1, with D possibly matching TRBD1 (5 bases). Deletions cut 4 bases from V and 0 bases from J, with 11 bases between. Germline CDR1 is SGHRS and CDR2 is YFSETQ. CDR3 length: 14 amino acids. In DNA, the CDR3 is TGCGCCAGCAGCGACAGTTTTAGCTCCTACGAGCAGTACTTC. Protein: CASSDSFSSYEQYF.

The chain uses TRBV27 and TRBJ2-7; 8 nucleotides align to TRBD2. J gave up 5 bases and V 5 bases, and 11 bases lay outside the gene matches. This CDR3 is built from 15 residues. From germline, CDR1 is MNHEY and CDR2 SMNVEV (reference sequence). CDR3 in amino acids: CASSSLASGFHEQYF. The CDR3 region has the DNA TGTGCCAGCAGTAGCTTGGCTAGCGGGTTCCACGAGCAGTACTTC.

The J gene is TRBJ2-7, the V gene TRBV28; tentative D call: TRBD2 (6 bases). The CDR3 totals 14 residues. Trimming stripped 6 bases from V and 3 bases from J, with 15 bases between. Germline V gene lookup returns CDR1 MDHEN and CDR2 SYDVKM. The CDR3 spells CASSRGIPDYEQYF. For the CDR3, the DNA is TGTGCCAGCAGCCGCGGGATCCCGGACTACGAGCAGTACTTC. The variable domain in full, completed from reference TRBV28 and TRBJ2-7, reads DVKVTQSSRYLVKRTGEKVFLECVQDMDHENMFWYRQDPGLGLRLIYFSYDVKMKEKGDIPEGYSVSREKKERFSLILESASTNQTSMYLCASSRGIPDYEQYFGPGTRLTVT.

The chain uses TRBV28 and TRBJ1-1; a possible D gene is TRBD1 (5 bases). The CDR3 contains 14 residues. Trimming shortened V by 6 bases and J by 1 base, and 12 bases separated the two germline ends. Looked up from germline, CDR1 is MDHEN and CDR2 is SYDVKM. The CDR3: CASSPGRRNTEAFF. Written as DNA, the CDR3 is TGTGCCAGCAGCCCGGGGCGGCGGAACACTGAAGCTTTCTTT.

This chain's CDR3 is CASSLEGETYEQYF. CDR3 in DNA: TGTGCCAGCAGCTTGGAGGGGGAGACCTACGAGCAGTACTTC. The chain employs TRBV5-6 and TRBJ2-7; weak D call: TRBD1 (6 bases). Germline-derived CDR1 and CDR2 are SGHDT and YYEEEE. Trimming shortened V by 0 bases and J by 2 bases, and 9 bases separated the two germline ends. CDR3 length: 14 amino acids.

The V call is TRBV7-9, the J call TRBJ2-2, with D perhaps matching TRBD1 (5 bases). Germline V CDR1 and CDR2: SEHNR, FQNEAQ (reference sequence). V was shortened by 1 base and J by 6 bases, with 18 bases between the two germline ends. The CDR3 is made up of 17 amino acids. CDR3 DNA sequence: TGTGCCAGCAGCTTAGTCGCAGGGAACAGCCCGTCCGGGGAGCTGTTTTTT. Its translation: CASSLVAGNSPSGELFF.

The chain couples TRBV29-1 to TRBJ2-7; 9 positions match TRBD2. There are 14 residues in the CDR3. Germline V CDR1 and CDR2: SQVTM, ANQGSEA. V lost 8 bases, J lost 4 bases, and 12 bases stayed unmatched. CDR3 bases: TGCAGCATTCTCGGCGGGAGGGCCGGTTACGAGCAGTACTTC. Translated, it gives CSILGGRAGYEQYF.

V is TRBV11-2 and J is TRBJ2-7; D possibly uses TRBD1 or TRBD2 (5 bases each). From germline, CDR1 is SGHAT and CDR2 FQNNGV. The CDR3 is 14 residues long. Trimming shortened V by 5 bases and J by 2 bases, and 13 bases separated the two germline ends. CDR3 nucleotides: TGTGCCAGCAGCCCCCGGGGACCAGCCTACGAGCAGTACTTC. Translated: CASSPRGPAYEQYF.

The chain uses TRBV10-2 and TRBJ2-2; 13 nucleotides line up with TRBD2. Germline values: CDR1 WSHSY, CDR2 SAAADI. With V trimmed by 7 bases and J by 4 bases, 12 bases remained unmatched. This CDR3 has 18 residues. The CDR3 loop is CASNAPPTSGRATGELFF. The CDR3, as DNA: TGCGCCAGCAATGCCCCCCCAACTAGCGGGAGGGCCACCGGGGAGCTGTTTTTT.